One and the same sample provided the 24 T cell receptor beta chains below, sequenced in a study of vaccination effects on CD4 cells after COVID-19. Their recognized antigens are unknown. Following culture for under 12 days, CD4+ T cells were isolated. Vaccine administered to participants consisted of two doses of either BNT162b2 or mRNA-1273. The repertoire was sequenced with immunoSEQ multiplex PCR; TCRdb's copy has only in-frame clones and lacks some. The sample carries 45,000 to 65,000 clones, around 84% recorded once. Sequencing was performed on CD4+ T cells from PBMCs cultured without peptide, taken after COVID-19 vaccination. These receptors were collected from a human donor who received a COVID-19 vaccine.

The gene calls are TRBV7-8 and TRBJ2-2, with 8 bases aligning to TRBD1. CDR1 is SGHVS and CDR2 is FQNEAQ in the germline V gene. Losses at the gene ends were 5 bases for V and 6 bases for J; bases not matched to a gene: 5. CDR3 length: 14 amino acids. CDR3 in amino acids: CASSKDRASGELFF. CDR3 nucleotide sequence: TGTGCCAGCAGCAAGGACAGGGCGTCCGGGGAGCTGTTTTTT.

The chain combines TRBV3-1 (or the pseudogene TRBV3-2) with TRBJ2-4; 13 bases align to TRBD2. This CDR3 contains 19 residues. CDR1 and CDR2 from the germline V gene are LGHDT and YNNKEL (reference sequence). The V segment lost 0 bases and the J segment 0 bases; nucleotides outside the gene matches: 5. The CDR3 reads CASSQDRTSGRLAKNIQYF. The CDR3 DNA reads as TGTGCCAGCAGCCAAGACCGGACTAGCGGGAGACTAGCCAAAAACATTCAGTACTTC.

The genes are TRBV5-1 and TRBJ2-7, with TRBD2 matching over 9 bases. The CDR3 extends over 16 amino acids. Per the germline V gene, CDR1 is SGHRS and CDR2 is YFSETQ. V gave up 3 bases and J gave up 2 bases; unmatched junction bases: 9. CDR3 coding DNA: TGCGCCAGCAGCTGGGAGACTAGCGGAACAACCTACGAGCAGTACTTC. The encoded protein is CASSWETSGTTYEQYF.

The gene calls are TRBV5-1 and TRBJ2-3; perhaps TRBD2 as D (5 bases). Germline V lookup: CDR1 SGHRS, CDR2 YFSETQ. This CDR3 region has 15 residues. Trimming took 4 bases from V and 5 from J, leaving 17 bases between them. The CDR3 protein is CASSSWTRALDTQYF. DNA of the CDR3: TGCGCCAGCAGCAGTTGGACTCGTGCCCTAGATACGCAGTATTTT.

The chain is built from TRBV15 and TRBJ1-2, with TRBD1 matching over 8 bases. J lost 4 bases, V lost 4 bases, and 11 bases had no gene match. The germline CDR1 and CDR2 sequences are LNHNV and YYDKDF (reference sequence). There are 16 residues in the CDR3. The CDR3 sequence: CATSKGTGSNPYGYTF. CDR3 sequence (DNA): TGTGCCACCAGCAAAGGGACAGGTTCCAATCCCTATGGCTACACCTTC.

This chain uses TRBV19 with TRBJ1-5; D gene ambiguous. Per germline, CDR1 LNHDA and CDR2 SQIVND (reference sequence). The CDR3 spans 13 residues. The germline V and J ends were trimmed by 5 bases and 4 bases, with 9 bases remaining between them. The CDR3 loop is CASSATVNQPQHF. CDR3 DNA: TGTGCCAGTAGTGCCACGGTGAATCAGCCCCAGCATTTT.

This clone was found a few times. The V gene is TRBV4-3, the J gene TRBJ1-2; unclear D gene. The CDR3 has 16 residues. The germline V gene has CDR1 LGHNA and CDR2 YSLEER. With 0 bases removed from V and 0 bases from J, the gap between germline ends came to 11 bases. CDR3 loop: CASSQDPSSTNYGYTF. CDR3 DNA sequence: TGCGCCAGCAGCCAAGATCCCAGTTCCACTAACTATGGCTACACCTTC.

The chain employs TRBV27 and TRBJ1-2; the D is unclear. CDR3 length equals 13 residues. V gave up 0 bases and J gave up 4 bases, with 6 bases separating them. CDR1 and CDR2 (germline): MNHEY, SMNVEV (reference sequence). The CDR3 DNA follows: TGTGCCAGCAGTTTATCATCCGTCTATGGCTACACCTTC. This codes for CASSLSSVYGYTF.

The CDR3 loop is CASSFQWGQPQHF. In DNA form, the CDR3 reads TGTGCCAGCAGCTTTCAATGGGGTCAGCCCCAGCATTTT. The chain joins TRBV7-2 to TRBJ1-5; D uncertain. V lost 3 bases and J lost 6, with 9 bases in between. The CDR3 extends over 13 amino acids. CDR1 and CDR2 from the germline V gene are SGHTA and FQGNSA.

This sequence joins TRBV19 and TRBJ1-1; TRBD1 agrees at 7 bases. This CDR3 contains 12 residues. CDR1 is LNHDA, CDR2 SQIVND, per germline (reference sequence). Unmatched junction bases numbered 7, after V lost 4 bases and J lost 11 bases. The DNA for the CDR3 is TGTGCCAGTAGTAGTGCGACAGGGTTGGCTTTCTTT. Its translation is CASSSATGLAFF.

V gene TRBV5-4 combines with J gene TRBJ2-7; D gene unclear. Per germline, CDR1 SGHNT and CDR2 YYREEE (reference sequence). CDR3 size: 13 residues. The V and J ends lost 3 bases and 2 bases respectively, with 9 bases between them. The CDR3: CASSSDAPYEQYF. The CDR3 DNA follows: TGTGCCAGCAGCTCGGACGCCCCCTACGAGCAGTACTTC.

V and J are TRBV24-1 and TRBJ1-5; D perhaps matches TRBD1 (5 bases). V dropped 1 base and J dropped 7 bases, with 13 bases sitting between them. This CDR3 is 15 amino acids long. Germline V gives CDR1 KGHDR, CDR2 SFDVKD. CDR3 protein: CATSDLTGPNQPQHF. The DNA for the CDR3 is TGTGCCACCAGTGATTTAACAGGTCCCAACCAGCCCCAGCATTTT.

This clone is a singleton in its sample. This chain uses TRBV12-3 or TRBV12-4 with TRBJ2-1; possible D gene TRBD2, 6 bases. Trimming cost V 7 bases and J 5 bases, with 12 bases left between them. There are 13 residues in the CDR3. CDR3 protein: CASTPGGHNEQFF. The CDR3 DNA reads TGTGCCAGCACCCCCGGGGGTCACAATGAGCAGTTCTTC.

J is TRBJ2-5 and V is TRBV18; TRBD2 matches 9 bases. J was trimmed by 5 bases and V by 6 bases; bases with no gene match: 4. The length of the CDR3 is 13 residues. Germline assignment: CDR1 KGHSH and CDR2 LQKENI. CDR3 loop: CASSPGLAETQYF. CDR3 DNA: TGTGCCAGCTCCCCCGGACTAGCGGAGACCCAGTACTTC.

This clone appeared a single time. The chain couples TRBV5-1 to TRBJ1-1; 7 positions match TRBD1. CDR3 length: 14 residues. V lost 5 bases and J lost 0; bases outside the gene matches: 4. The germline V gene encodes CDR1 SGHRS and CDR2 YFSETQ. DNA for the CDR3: TGCGCCAGCAGACAGGGACAGATGAACACTGAAGCTTTCTTT. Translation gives CASRQGQMNTEAFF.

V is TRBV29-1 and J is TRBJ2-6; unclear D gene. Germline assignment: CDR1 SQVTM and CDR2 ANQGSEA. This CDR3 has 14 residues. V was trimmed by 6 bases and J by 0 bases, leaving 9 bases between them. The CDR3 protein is CSVVQLSGANVLTF. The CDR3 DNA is TGCAGCGTCGTACAACTCTCTGGGGCCAACGTCCTGACTTTC.

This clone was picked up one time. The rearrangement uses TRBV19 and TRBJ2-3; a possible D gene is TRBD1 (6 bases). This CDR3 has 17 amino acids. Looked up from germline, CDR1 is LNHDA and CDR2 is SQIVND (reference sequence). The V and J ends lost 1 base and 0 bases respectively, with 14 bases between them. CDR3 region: CASSIGGRSRSTDTQYF. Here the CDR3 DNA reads TGTGCCAGTAGTATAGGGGGGCGGAGCCGTAGCACAGATACGCAGTATTTT. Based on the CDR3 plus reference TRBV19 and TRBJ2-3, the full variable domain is DGGITQSPKYLFRKEGQNVTLSCEQNLNHDAMYWYRQDPGQGLRLIYYSQIVNDFQKGDIAEGYSVSREKKESFPLTVTSAQKNPTAFYLCASSIGGRSRSTDTQYFGPGTRLTVL.

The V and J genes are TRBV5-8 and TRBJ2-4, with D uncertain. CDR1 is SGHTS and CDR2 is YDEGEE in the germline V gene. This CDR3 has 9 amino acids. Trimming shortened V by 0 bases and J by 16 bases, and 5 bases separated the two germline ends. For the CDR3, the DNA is TGTGCCAGCAGCTTGGCACCCTACTTC. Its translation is CASSLAPYF. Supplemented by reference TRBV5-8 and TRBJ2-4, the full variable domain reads EAGVTQSPTHLIKTRGQQATLRCSPISGHTSVYWYQQALGLGLQFLLWYDEGEERNRGNFPPRFSGRQFPNYSSELNVNALELEDSALYLCASSLAPYFGAGTRLSVL.

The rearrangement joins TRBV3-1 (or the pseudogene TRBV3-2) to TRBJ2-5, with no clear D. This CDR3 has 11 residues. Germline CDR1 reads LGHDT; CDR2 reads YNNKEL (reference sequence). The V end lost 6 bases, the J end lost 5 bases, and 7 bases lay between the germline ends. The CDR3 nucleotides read TGTGCCAGCAGAAGCGTGGAGACCCAGTACTTC. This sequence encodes CASRSVETQYF.

As DNA, the CDR3 is TGTGCCTGGAGCCCGCTGGGGCAGGGGGCGTTTCAGCCCCAGCATTTT. It is translated as CAWSPLGQGAFQPQHF. The chain uses TRBV30 and TRBJ1-5, with 8 bases matching TRBD1. The CDR3 loop spans 16 amino acids. V shed 3 bases and J 6 bases; nucleotides not matched to a gene: 13. From germline, CDR1 is GTSNPN and CDR2 SVGIG (reference sequence).

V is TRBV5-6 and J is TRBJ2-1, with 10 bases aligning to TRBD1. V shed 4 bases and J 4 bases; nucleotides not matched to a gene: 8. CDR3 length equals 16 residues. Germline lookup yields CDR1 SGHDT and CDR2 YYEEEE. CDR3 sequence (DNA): TGTGCCAGCAGCCCCAACACGGGACAGGGGTACAATGAGCAGTTCTTC. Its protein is CASSPNTGQGYNEQFF.

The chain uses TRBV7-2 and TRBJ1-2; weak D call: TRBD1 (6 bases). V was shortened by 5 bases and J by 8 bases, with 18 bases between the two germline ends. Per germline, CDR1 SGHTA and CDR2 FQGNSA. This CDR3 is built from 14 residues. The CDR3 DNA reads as TGTGCCAGCAGCCCCAGTGGGGGGGCAGGCGGCTACACCTTC. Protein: CASSPSGGAGGYTF.

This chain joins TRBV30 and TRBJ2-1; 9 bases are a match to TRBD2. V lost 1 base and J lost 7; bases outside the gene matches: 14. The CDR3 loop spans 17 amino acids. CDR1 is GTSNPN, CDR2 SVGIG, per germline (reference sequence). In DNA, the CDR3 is TGTGCCTGGAGTGACCTTTGGGGGCGGGAGGGTAGAAATGAGCAGTTCTTC. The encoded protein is CAWSDLWGREGRNEQFF.

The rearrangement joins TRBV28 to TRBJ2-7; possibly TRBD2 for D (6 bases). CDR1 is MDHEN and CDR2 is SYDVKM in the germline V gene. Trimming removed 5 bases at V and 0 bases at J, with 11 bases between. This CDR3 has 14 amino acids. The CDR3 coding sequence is TGTGCCAGCAGTCGGGGACTCTCCTCCTACGAGCAGTACTTC. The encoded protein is CASSRGLSSYEQYF.